This T cell receptor (beta chain) was found in a study of blood T cell repertoires in COVID-19. Study overall: Sites across the United States, Italy and Spain contributed samples from acute and convalescent COVID-19.

This table comes from immunoSEQ multiplex PCR, and its TCRdb copy is limited to in-frame clones, with some not included. The sample comprises about 50,000 clones, less than 90% of which are singletons, and roughly 12% rests with the top ten. The ends were cut back, 2 bases at V and 3 bases at J, with 13 bases in the middle. This CDR3 has 15 amino acids. The germline V gene has CDR1 LGHDT and CDR2 YNNKEL (reference sequence). The sample was peripheral blood. The V and J genes are TRBV3-1 (or the pseudogene TRBV3-2) and TRBJ1-2; maybe TRBD1 (5 bases). The receptor was derived from a human donor in a cohort sampled during active COVID-19. This CDR3 reads CASSQKGRGDYGYTF. DNA for the CDR3: TGTGCCAGCAGCCAAAAAGGCCGGGGGGACTATGGCTACACCTTC.